The T cell receptor (beta chain) under discussion was sequenced for a study of blood T cell repertoires in COVID-19. Whole-study context: Sample material is recorded as cDNA or gDNA derived from T cells, B-cell-depleted T cells, or PBMCs.

This CDR3 spans 14 amino acids. The V gene end was trimmed by 5 bases and the J gene end by 6 bases; junction bases not matched to a gene: 5. Per germline, CDR1 ENHRY and CDR2 SYGVKD. As originally analysed: Reference gene primer amplification gave nucleated cell count estimates. Only in-frame clones appear in the TCRdb table, and some are missing; sequencing was by immunoSEQ multiplex PCR. V and J calls plus clone size are reproduced from that table; the DNA served to infer D and trimming. Of about 230,000 clones in the sample, over 80% were seen once. The chain carries TRBV10-3 and TRBJ2-1; 9 nucleotides agree with TRBD1. This TCR was recovered from a woman aged 70 to 79 with active or convalescent COVID-19. The sequenced sample was peripheral blood. This CDR3 reads CAISISTGGNEQFF. Written as DNA, the CDR3 is TGTGCCATCAGTATCTCGACAGGGGGCAATGAGCAGTTCTTC.